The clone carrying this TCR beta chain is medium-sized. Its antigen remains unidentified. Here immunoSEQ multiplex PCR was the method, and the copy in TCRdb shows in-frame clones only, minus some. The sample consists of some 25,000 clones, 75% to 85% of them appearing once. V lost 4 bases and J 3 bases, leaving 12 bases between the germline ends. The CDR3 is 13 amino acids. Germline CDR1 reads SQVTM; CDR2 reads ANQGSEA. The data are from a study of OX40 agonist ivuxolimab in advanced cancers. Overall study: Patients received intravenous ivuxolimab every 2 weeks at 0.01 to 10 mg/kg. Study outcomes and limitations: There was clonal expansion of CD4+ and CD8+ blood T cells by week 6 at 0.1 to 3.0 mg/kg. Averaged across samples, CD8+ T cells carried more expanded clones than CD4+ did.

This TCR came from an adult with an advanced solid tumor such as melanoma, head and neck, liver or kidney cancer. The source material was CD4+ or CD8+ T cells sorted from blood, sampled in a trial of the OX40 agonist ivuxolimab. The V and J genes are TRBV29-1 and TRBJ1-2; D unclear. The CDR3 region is CSVVYKEYYGYTF. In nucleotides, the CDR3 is TGCAGCGTTGTGTATAAGGAATACTATGGCTACACCTTC.